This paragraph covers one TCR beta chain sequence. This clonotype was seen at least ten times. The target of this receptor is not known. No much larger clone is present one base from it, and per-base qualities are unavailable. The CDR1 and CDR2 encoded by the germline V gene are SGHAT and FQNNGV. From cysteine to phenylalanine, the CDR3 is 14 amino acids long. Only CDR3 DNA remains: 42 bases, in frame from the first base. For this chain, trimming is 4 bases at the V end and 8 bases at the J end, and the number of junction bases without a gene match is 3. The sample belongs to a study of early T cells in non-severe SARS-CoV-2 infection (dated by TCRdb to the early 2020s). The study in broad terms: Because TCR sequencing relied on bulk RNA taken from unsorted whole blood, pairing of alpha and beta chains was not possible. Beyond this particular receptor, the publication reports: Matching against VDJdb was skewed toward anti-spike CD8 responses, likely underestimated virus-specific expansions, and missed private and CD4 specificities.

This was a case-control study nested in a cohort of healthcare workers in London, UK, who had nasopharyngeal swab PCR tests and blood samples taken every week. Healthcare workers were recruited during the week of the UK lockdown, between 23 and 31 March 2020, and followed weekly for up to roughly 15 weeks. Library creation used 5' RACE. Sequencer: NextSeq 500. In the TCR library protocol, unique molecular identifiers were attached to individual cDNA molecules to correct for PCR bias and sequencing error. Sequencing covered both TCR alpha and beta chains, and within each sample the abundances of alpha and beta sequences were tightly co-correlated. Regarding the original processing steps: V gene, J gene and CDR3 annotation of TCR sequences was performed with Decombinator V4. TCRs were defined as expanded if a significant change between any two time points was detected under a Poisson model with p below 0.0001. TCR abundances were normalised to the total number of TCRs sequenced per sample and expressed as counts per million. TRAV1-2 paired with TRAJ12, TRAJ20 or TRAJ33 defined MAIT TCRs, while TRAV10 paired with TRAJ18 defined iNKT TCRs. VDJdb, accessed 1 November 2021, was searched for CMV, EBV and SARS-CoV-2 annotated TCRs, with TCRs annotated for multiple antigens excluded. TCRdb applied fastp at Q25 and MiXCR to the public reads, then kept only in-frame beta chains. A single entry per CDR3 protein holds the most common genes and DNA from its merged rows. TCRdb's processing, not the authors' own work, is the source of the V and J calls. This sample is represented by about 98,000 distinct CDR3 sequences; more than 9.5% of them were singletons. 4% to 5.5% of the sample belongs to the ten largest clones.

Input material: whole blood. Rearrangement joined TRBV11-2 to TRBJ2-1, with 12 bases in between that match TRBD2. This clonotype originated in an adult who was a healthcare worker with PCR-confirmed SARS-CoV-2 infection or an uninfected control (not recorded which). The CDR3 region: CASSSLAGGHEQFF. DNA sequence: TGTGCCAGCAGCTCACTAGCGGGAGGACATGAGCAGTTCTTC.